This TCR beta chain was recovered during a study of T cell responses to AZD1222 COVID-19 vaccine. Looking at the study overall: Combined were second doses at about 4 or about 12 weeks.

To note about this clone: Its antigen is as yet unknown.

CDR1 is SGHRS, CDR2 YFSETQ, per germline. The CDR3 is made up of 14 amino acids. V was clipped by 4 bases and J by 3 bases; unmatched bases: 5. Profiling relied on immunoSEQ multiplex PCR, and the TCRdb table lists in-frame clones only, not all of them. The table lists over 150,000 clones, about nine tenths of them singletons. Study observations and caveats: Possibly, clonal diversity was underestimated; donors were largely white British and included more females.

The chain uses TRBV5-1 and TRBJ2-5, with 8 positions matching TRBD1. The sample here was peripheral blood, taken on day 0 of AZD1222 vaccination. The sequence came from an adult in good health. CDR3 amino acids: CASSQETGEETQYF. The CDR3 nucleotides read TGCGCCAGCAGCCAAGAGACAGGGGAAGAGACCCAGTACTTC.